This T cell receptor (beta chain) was found in a study of regulatory T cells in long-lasting Graves disease. In building TCR beta libraries, iRepertoire HTBI primers were used together with Arm-PCR of CDR3 regions. One entry per CDR3 protein results from TCRdb running MiXCR on the multiplex PCR reads. There are about 470,000 distinct CDR3 sequences in the sample; around 21% occur only once, and 7% to 10% lies in the top ten. Whole-study results and caveats: Patients with persistent Graves' had lower TCR diversity than newly diagnosed patients.

The time point here: persistent/refractory GD, antithyroid drugs over 5 years with positive TRAb. Isolated PBMC RNA provided the starting material for the TCR library. This clonotype was counted at least ten times. What it recognizes is unknown. V was shortened by 5 bases and J by 1 base, with 14 bases between the two germline ends. The CDR3 runs 15 residues. The J gene is TRBJ1-1, the V gene TRBV12-3 or TRBV12-4, with D uncertain. This TCR was sampled from a female donor with Graves disease. This material consisted of peripheral blood mononuclear cells (PBMCs), taken when the disease was refractory, from a patient treated with antithyroid drugs. The CDR3 DNA reads TGTGCCAGCAGTCCCAGTTTAGGGAAGAACACTGAAGCTTTCTTT. The encoded protein is CASSPSLGKNTEAFF.